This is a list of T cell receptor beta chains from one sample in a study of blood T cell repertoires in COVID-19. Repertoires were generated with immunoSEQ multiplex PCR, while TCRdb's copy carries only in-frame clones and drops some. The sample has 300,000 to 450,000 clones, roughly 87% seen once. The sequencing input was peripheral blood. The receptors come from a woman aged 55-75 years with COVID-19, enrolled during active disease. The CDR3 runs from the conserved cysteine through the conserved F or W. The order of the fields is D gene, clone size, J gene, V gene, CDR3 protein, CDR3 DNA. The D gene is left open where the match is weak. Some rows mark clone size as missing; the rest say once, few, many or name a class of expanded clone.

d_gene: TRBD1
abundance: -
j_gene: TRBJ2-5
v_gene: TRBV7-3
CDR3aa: CASSLTGAQETQYF
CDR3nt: TGTGCCAGCAGCTTGACAGGGGCACAAGAGACCCAGTACTTC

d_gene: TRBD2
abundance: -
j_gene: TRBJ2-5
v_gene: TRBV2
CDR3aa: CASSGLAGAETQYF
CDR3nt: TGTGCCAGCAGCGGACTAGCGGGGGCAGAGACCCAGTACTTC

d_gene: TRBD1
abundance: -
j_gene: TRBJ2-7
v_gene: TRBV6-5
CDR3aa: CATADREEQYF
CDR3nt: TGTGCCACTGCGGACAGGGAAGAGCAGTACTTC

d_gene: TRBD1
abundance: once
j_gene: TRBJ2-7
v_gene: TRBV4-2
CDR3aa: CASSQLTGGGNEQYF
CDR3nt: TGTGCCAGCAGCCAACTGACAGGGGGTGGGAACGAGCAGTACTTC

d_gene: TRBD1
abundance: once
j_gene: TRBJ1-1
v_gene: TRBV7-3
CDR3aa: CASSLQGHTEAFF
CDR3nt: TGTGCCAGCAGCCTACAGGGGCACACTGAAGCTTTCTTT

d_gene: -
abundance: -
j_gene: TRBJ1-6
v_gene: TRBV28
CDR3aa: CASSSDQGSSYNSPLHF
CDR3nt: TGTGCCAGCAGTTCCGATCAGGGGAGCTCCTATAATTCACCCCTCCACTTT

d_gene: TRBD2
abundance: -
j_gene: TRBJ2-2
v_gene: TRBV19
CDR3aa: CASKSSSGGVNHYTGELFF
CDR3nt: TGTGCCAGTAAATCATCTAGCGGGGGGGTTAACCATTACACCGGGGAGCTGTTTTTT

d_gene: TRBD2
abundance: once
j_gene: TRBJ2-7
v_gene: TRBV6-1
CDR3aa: CASRRSGGIDEQYF
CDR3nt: TGTGCCAGCAGACGAAGCGGGGGCATCGACGAGCAGTACTTC

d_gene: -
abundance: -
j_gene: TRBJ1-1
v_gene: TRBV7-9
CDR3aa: CASSPSVGPLNTEAFF
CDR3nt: TGTGCCAGCAGCCCCAGTGTGGGGCCCTTGAACACTGAAGCTTTCTTT

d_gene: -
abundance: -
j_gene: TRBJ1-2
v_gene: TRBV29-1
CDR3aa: CSVDWQNYGYTF
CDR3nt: TGCAGCGTTGATTGGCAGAACTATGGCTACACCTTC

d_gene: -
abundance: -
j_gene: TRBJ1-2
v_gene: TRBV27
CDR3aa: CASSLQDYGYTF
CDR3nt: TGTGCCAGCAGTCTACAGGATTATGGCTACACCTTC

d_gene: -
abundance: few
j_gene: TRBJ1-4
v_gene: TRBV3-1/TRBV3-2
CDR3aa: CASGLVRSTNEKLFF
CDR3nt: TGTGCCAGCGGACTGGTTAGGTCAACTAATGAAAAACTGTTTTTT

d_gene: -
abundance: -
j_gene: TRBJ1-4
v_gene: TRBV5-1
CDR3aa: CASGGTPNEKLFF
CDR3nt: TGCGCCAGCGGCGGGACTCCTAATGAAAAACTGTTTTTT

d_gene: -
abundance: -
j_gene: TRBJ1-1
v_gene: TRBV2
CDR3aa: CASIQGLANTEAFF
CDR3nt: TGTGCCAGCATCCAGGGTTTGGCGAACACTGAAGCTTTCTTT

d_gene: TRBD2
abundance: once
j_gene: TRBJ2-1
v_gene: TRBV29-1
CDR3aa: CSAEGLAIREQFF
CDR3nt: TGCAGCGCTGAAGGACTAGCGATCCGGGAGCAGTTCTTC

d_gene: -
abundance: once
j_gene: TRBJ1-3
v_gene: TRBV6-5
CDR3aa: CATADSPPNTIYF
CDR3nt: TGTGCCACCGCGGACAGTCCGCCGAACACCATATATTTT